Reported below is one TCR beta chain. The data are from a study of blood T cell repertoires in COVID-19. Study-level information: Sites across the United States, Italy and Spain contributed samples from acute and convalescent COVID-19. PBMCs, B-cell-depleted T cells, or T cells provided the cDNA or gDNA that made up the material.

In the original workflow: From reference gene primer amplification, estimates of nucleated cell counts were derived. The repertoire was sequenced with immunoSEQ multiplex PCR; TCRdb's copy has only in-frame clones and lacks some. The DNA was the basis for D and trimming; V, J and clone size are from that table. This table has about 340,000 clones, about 90% appearing once. This clonotype was obtained from a woman aged 18-29 years who had recovered from COVID-19. Material for sequencing was peripheral blood.

CDR3 coding DNA: TGTGCCAGCAGCTTAGGACTAGCAAGCACAGATACGCAGTATTTT. Amino acid sequence: CASSLGLASTDTQYF. V gene TRBV13 combines with J gene TRBJ2-3; maybe TRBD2 (6 bases). The V end was cut by 0 bases, the J end by 0 bases, with 7 bases between. The CDR3 length is 15 residues. The germline V gene encodes CDR1 PRHDT and CDR2 FYEKMQ (reference sequence).